The entry below describes one T cell receptor beta chain. The antigen is not known. The sample originates from a study of cytomegalovirus exposure and HLA in healthy donors. Study-wide points: Reports showed the classifier diagnosing cytomegalovirus status with high specificity and sensitivity.

CDR3 size: 15 residues. Trimming removed 6 bases from V and 4 bases from J; junction bases left unmatched: 9. Germline CDR1 and CDR2: MNHEY and SVGAGI. While the first cohort had some 700 subjects, the donors belonged to the separate validation cohort of 100 to 150 subjects. Repertoires were generated with immunoSEQ multiplex PCR, while TCRdb's copy carries only in-frame clones and drops some. The data contain fewer than 250,000 clones, 87% of them singletons. J is TRBJ2-3 and V is TRBV6-5; TRBD2 aligns across 8 bases. The sequenced material came from PBMCs. This receptor was obtained from a man aged 18 to 29 in good health and CMV-seronegative. CDR3 sequence (DNA): TGTGCCAGCAGACCCGGGACTAGTGGAGCAGATACGCAGTATTTT. This codes for CASRPGTSGADTQYF.